A selection of T cell receptor beta chains follows, all from one sample in a study of T cell clonotyping in hematopoietic cell transplantation. The assay was immunoSEQ multiplex PCR, and TCRdb's table has in-frame clones only and misses some. Found here are some 30,000 clones, 60% to 80% of them singletons; the top ten hold about 6%. Sample: peripheral blood mononuclear cells, taken before stem cell transplant. Source of these receptors: a man aged 50 or older with myelodysplastic syndrome. Some clones in this sample may be carry-over from other donors' samples. Each CDR3 is given with its conserved first and last residue. The order of the fields is V gene, J gene, D gene, clone size, CDR3 protein, CDR3 DNA. A D gene is named only where the DNA matches it firmly. Not every row has a clone size; where given, it reads once, few, many or a size class.

>TRBV7-9|TRBJ1-6|TRBD1|.
CASSLAAGTGDSPLHF
TGTGCCAGCAGCTTAGCGGCCGGGACAGGGGATTCACCCCTCCACTTT
>TRBV30|TRBJ2-2|.|few
CAWRGGIPGGELFF
TGTGCCTGGAGAGGGGGGATTCCCGGTGGGGAGCTGTTTTTT
>TRBV30|TRBJ2-6|.|.
CAWSEEGSGANVLTF
TGTGCCTGGAGTGAGGAAGGGTCCGGGGCCAACGTCCTGACTTTC
>TRBV9|TRBJ1-1|.|.
CASSSEALNTEAFF
TGTGCCAGCAGCTCTGAGGCCTTGAACACTGAAGCTTTCTTT
>TRBV30|TRBJ1-1|.|.
CAWREEMNTEAFF
TGTGCCTGGAGAGAGGAAATGAACACTGAAGCTTTCTTT
>TRBV6-5|TRBJ1-2|.|few
CASSYSSARPSPGYTF
TGTGCCAGCAGTTACTCGTCGGCCAGGCCATCTCCTGGCTACACCTTC
>TRBV5-1|TRBJ2-7|TRBD1|.
CASSGGQGIYEQYF
TGCGCCAGCAGTGGGGGACAGGGGATCTACGAGCAGTACTTC
>TRBV19|TRBJ1-5|.|.
CASSEQGRQPQHF
TGTGCCAGTAGTGAACAGGGTAGGCAGCCCCAGCATTTT
>TRBV5-4|TRBJ1-2|TRBD1|.
CASSHIQGADYGYTF
TGTGCCAGCAGCCATATACAGGGGGCAGATTATGGCTACACCTTC
>TRBV29-1|TRBJ2-1|TRBD1|.
CSVETTGGDEQFF
TGCAGCGTTGAAACGACAGGGGGCGATGAGCAGTTCTTC
>TRBV9|TRBJ2-1|TRBD2|.
CASSGLAGSYNEQFF
TGTGCCAGCAGCGGACTAGCGGGGTCCTACAATGAGCAGTTCTTC
>TRBV4-1|TRBJ2-7|.|.
CASSQFYEQYF
TGCGCCAGCAGCCAATTCTACGAGCAGTACTTC
>TRBV29-1|TRBJ2-2|TRBD1|.
CSVGQSGELFF
TGCAGCGTGGGACAGTCCGGGGAGCTGTTTTTT
>TRBV19|TRBJ1-1|.|.
CASSEWKQNTEAFF
TGTGCCAGTAGTGAGTGGAAGCAGAACACTGAAGCTTTCTTT
>TRBV6-5|TRBJ2-5|.|.
CASKTEETQYF
TGTGCCAGCAAGACAGAAGAGACCCAGTACTTC
>TRBV5-6|TRBJ2-5|.|.
CAVGRQTQYF
TGTGCCGTTGGGAGGCAGACCCAGTACTTC
>TRBV5-6|TRBJ2-7|.|few
CASSPFDPFVSIYEQYF
TGTGCCAGCAGCCCTTTTGACCCGTTTGTGTCGATCTACGAGCAGTACTTC
>TRBV2|TRBJ1-4|.|.
CASSESPLGEKLFF
TGTGCCAGCAGTGAATCCCCTCTCGGCGAAAAACTGTTTTTT
>TRBV5-6|TRBJ1-1|TRBD1|.
CASSLTGGNTEAFF
TGTGCCAGCAGCTTGACAGGGGGGAACACTGAAGCTTTCTTT
>TRBV6-5|TRBJ1-2|.|.
CASRQGRGNYGYTF
TGTGCCAGCAGGCAGGGGAGGGGTAACTATGGCTACACCTTC
>TRBV2|TRBJ1-1|.|.
CASSEALKNTEAFF
TGTGCCAGCAGTGAAGCCCTCAAGAACACTGAAGCTTTCTTT
>TRBV5-4|TRBJ2-7|.|.
CASSLGGGEQYF
TGTGCCAGCAGCTTAGGAGGGGGCGAGCAGTACTTC
>TRBV2|TRBJ1-2|TRBD1|.
CASSEGGQGWGYTF
TGTGCCAGCAGTGAGGGGGGACAGGGTTGGGGCTACACCTTC
>TRBV30|TRBJ2-2|TRBD2|.
CAWGGTSAGELFF
TGTGCCTGGGGAGGGACTAGCGCCGGGGAGCTGTTTTTT
>TRBV29-1|TRBJ2-3|.|.
CSVEGLRKQAINTQYF
TGCAGCGTTGAAGGTTTACGAAAACAGGCCATTAATACGCAGTATTTT
>TRBV6-6|TRBJ1-2|.|.
CASSSWGAGYTF
TGTGCCAGCAGCTCCTGGGGGGCTGGCTACACCTTC
>TRBV4-1|TRBJ1-5|.|once
CASSQGAGSPNQPQHF
TGCGCCAGCAGCCAAGGCGCGGGGAGCCCCAATCAGCCCCAGCATTTT
>TRBV6-5|TRBJ1-3|TRBD1|.
CASSYGTDGNTIYF
TGTGCCAGCAGTTACGGGACAGATGGAAACACCATATATTTT